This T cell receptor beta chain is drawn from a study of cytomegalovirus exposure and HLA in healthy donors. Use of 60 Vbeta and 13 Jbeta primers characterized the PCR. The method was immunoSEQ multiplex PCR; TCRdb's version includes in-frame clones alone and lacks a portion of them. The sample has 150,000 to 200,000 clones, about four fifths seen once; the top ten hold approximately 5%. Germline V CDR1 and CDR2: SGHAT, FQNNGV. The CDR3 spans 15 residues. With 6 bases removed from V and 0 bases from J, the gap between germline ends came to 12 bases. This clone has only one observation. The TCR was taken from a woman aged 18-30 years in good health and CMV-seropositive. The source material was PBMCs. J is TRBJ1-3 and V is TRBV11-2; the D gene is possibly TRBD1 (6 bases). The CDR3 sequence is CASRPTGSSGNTIYF. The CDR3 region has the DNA TGTGCCAGCAGGCCTACAGGGAGCTCTGGAAACACCATATATTTT.